Listed below are T cell receptor beta chains from one sample, sequenced in a study of response to subunit inactivated influenza vaccine. From the RT-PCR reads, TCRdb called clonotypes with MiXCR, one entry per CDR3 protein. Of over 400,000 distinct CDR3 sequences in the sample, 13% were seen once. The starting material was PBMCs from blood, obtained roughly 48 days after vaccination. These receptors all stem from a man aged 50 or older who received an inactivated influenza vaccine. The CDR3 runs from the conserved cysteine through the conserved F or W. A D gene is named only where the DNA matches it firmly.

j_call | d_call | v_call | cdr3_aa
TRBJ2-2 | NA | TRBV25-1 | CASSELRFGGELFF
TRBJ2-3 | NA | TRBV7-8 | CASSLNVDTQYF
TRBJ2-7 | TRBD1 | TRBV5-6 | CASSWGTGVSYEQYF
TRBJ2-5 | NA | TRBV5-1 | CASSWGRGGPQETQYF
TRBJ2-3 | TRBD1 | TRBV12-3/TRBV12-4 | CASSRSGTATDTQYF
TRBJ2-5 | NA | TRBV20-1 | CSAGQLIETQYF
TRBJ2-3 | NA | TRBV19 | CASRRTGGSTDTQYF
TRBJ2-2 | NA | TRBV25-1 | CASSDPGVGSGELFF
TRBJ2-4 | NA | TRBV28 | CASTPRGDGKNIQYF
TRBJ1-1 | NA | TRBV29-1 | CSAIPFTGGSWNTEAFF
TRBJ2-2 | NA | TRBV11-2 | CASRRIGRDGELFF
TRBJ2-3 | TRBD2 | TRBV27 | CASTTSGFPDTQYF
TRBJ2-3 | NA | TRBV18 | CASSPPQVADTQYF
TRBJ2-3 | NA | TRBV29-1 | CSVSDGTDTQYF
TRBJ1-2 | TRBD1 | TRBV11-2 | CASSPTGVGSGYTF
TRBJ1-1 | NA | TRBV20-1 | CRARDLGRGMNTEAFF
TRBJ1-2 | NA | TRBV12-3/TRBV12-4 | CASSLVRGRGYTF
TRBJ2-1 | TRBD2 | TRBV6-1 | CASRTIAGVHAEQFF
TRBJ1-1 | NA | TRBV12-3/TRBV12-4 | CASSLYQLNPEAFF
TRBJ1-1 | TRBD1 | TRBV20-1 | CSAGTGVNTEAFF
TRBJ2-5 | NA | TRBV15 | CATSWGLAETQYF
TRBJ2-5 | NA | TRBV12-3/TRBV12-4 | CASSLRPQGPNF
TRBJ2-6 | TRBD1 | TRBV5-1 | CASSLGQGAYSGANVLTF
TRBJ2-1 | TRBD2 | TRBV2 | CASSDMGLAGGPVNEQFF
TRBJ2-1 | NA | TRBV10-3 | CAINQDGSTYNEQFF
TRBJ2-1 | TRBD2 | TRBV10-3 | CAISVRSGGQLNEQFF
TRBJ1-2 | NA | TRBV5-1 | CASSLESASGGAGYTF
TRBJ2-5 | NA | TRBV9 | CASSVGQGVVETQYF
TRBJ1-4 | NA | TRBV7-2 | CASRAFRTPNEKLFF
TRBJ1-2 | NA | TRBV30 | CAWARGHHGYTF
TRBJ1-5 | TRBD1 | TRBV27 | CASSFRGPNQPQHF
TRBJ1-2 | NA | TRBV6-1 | CASSTGSPGYGYTF
TRBJ1-2 | NA | TRBV20-1 | CSARELGAGDYGYTF
TRBJ2-3 | NA | TRBV5-1 | CASSLEGTSQYF
TRBJ1-3 | NA | TRBV20-1 | CSASSGNTIYF
TRBJ1-1 | NA | TRBV7-2 | CASSGDYTEAFF
TRBJ2-4 | NA | TRBV11-2 | CASSLAAGWAKNIQYF
TRBJ1-1 | NA | TRBV20-1 | CSASQGRYTEAFF
TRBJ1-1 | NA | TRBV28 | CASSRTEKEAFF
TRBJ2-7 | TRBD2 | TRBV6-2/TRBV6-3 | CASSILAASYEQYF